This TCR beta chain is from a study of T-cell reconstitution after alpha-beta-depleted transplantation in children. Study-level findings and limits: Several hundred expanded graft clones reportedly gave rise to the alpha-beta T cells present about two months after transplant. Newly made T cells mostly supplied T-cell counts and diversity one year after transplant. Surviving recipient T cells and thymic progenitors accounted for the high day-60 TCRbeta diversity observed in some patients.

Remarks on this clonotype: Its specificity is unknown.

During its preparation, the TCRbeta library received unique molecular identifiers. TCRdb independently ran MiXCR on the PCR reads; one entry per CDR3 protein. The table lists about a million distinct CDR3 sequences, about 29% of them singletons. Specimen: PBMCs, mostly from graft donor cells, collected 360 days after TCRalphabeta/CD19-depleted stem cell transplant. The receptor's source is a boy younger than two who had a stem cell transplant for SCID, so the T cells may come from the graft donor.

In nucleotides, the CDR3 is TGTGCCAGCAGCCTCGTCGATTTCGCCTCGTCCGACAGGAGGAGATCACCCCTCCACTTT. Residues: CASSLVDFASSDRRRSPLHF. The gene calls are TRBV5-6 and TRBJ1-6, with a tentative D call TRBD1 (6 bases). The CDR3 consists of 20 residues. CDR1 SGHDT and CDR2 YYEEEE come from the germline V gene. V dropped 4 bases and J dropped 10 bases, with 33 bases sitting between them.